The 9 T cell receptor beta chains listed next were all sequenced from one sample in a study of T cell responses to AZD1222 COVID-19 vaccine. This table comes from immunoSEQ multiplex PCR, and its TCRdb copy is limited to in-frame clones, with some not included. The data show more than 150,000 clones, about nine tenths seen once. Sample: peripheral blood, taken 28 days after the second AZD1222 dose. These receptors originate from an adult who received the AZD1222 COVID-19 vaccine.

DNA for the CDR3: TGTGCCAGCTCTCGGCCGGGACAGTGGTCCCACGAGCAGTACTTC. Its translation: CASSRPGQWSHEQYF. The genes are TRBV18 and TRBJ2-7; 7 nucleotides agree with TRBD1. This CDR3 comprises 15 residues. Losses at the gene ends were 6 bases for V and 5 bases for J; bases not matched to a gene: 13. Germline V gene lookup returns CDR1 KGHSH and CDR2 LQKENI.

The V call is TRBV6-5, the J call TRBJ1-5; a weak D match, TRBD1 (6 bases). The CDR3 is made up of 14 amino acids. The V end was cut by 6 bases, the J end by 5 bases, with 14 bases between. CDR1 and CDR2 from the germline V gene are MNHEY and SVGAGI. CDR3 nucleotide sequence: TGTGCCAGCAGCTTCGACAGGACGGATCAGCCCCAGCATTTT. Its translation is CASSFDRTDQPQHF.

CDR3 protein: CASSDEASAGPFF. The CDR3 nucleotides read TGTGCCAGCAGTGACGAGGCGTCAGCCGGTCCTTTCTTT. The V and J genes are TRBV7-3 and TRBJ1-1; no firm D call. The CDR3 spans 13 residues. Germline-derived CDR1 and CDR2 are SGHTA and FQGTGA. V dropped 6 bases and J dropped 12 bases, with 20 bases sitting between them. Using reference TRBV7-3 and TRBJ1-1 for the parts outside the CDR3, the full variable domain is GAGVSQTPSNKVTEKGKYVELRCDPISGHTALYWYRQSLGQGPEFLIYFQGTGAADDSGLPNDRFFAVRPEGSVSTLKIQRTERGDSAVYLCASSDEASAGPFFGQGTRLTVV.

The gene calls are TRBV6-2 or TRBV6-3 and TRBJ1-3; D unresolved. Between the trimmed V and J ends, which lost 3 bases and 0 bases, there was a span of 18 bases. Germline V gene sequence: CDR1 MNHEY, CDR2 SVGEGT. The CDR3 consists of 18 residues. CDR3 in DNA: TGTGCCAGCAGTTATTGGAGTCTTGATTACCTCTCTGGAAACACCATATATTTT. Protein: CASSYWSLDYLSGNTIYF.

J is TRBJ1-6 and V is TRBV4-1, with 7 bases identical to TRBD1. The junction had 9 bases not matched to a gene; V was cut back by 2 bases and J by 5 bases. This CDR3 is 17 amino acids long. The germline V gene encodes CDR1 MGHRA and CDR2 YSYEKL. This chain's CDR3 is CASSQTHSDRDNSPLHF. DNA of the CDR3: TGCGCCAGCAGCCAAACACACTCTGACAGGGATAATTCACCCCTCCACTTT.

The chain uses TRBV28 and TRBJ2-5; 9 positions agree with TRBD1. This CDR3 contains 14 residues. V was pared by 11 bases and J by 0 bases, with 7 bases of the junction left unmatched. CDR1 is MDHEN and CDR2 is SYDVKM in the germline V gene. The CDR3 DNA reads TGTGCCGGACGGGGACAGGGCAACCAAGAGACCCAGTACTTC. Amino acid sequence: CAGRGQGNQETQYF.

The chain joins TRBV5-5 to TRBJ2-7; a possible D gene is TRBD1 (5 bases). Germline values: CDR1 SGHKS, CDR2 YYEKEE (reference sequence). V was cut by 1 base and J by 2 bases, with 10 bases left in between. The CDR3 loop spans 14 amino acids. CDR3: CASSLPTVAYEQYF. The CDR3 DNA is TGTGCCAGCAGCTTGCCGACAGTCGCCTACGAGCAGTACTTC.

The genes are TRBV28 and TRBJ1-4, with D possibly being TRBD1 (5 bases). The V and J ends lost 6 bases and 1 base respectively, with 12 bases between them. This CDR3 has 15 residues. The germline gives CDR1 MDHEN, CDR2 SYDVKM. CDR3 region: CASRNRGGTNEKLFF. CDR3 DNA sequence: TGTGCCAGCAGAAATAGGGGAGGAACTAATGAAAAACTGTTTTTT.

The V call is TRBV28, the J call TRBJ1-2; D remains ambiguous. The CDR3 is made up of 10 amino acids. Per the germline V gene, CDR1 is MDHEN and CDR2 is SYDVKM. V was cut by 3 bases and J by 7 bases, with 3 bases left in between. The CDR3 spells CASSFGGYTF. The CDR3 region has the DNA TGTGCCAGCAGTTTTGGTGGCTACACCTTC.